This T cell receptor (beta chain) came from a study of blood T cell repertoires in COVID-19. In the original workflow: Reference gene primer amplification gave nucleated cell count estimates. Clones were sequenced by immunoSEQ multiplex PCR, and TCRdb holds only the in-frame ones, with some missing. V and J calls and clone size come straight from that table; D and trimming were deduced from the DNA. The sample shows 80,000 to 95,000 clones, roughly 90% of them seen only once. This TCR was sampled from a man aged 50 or older with active or convalescent COVID-19. Sequencing was performed on peripheral blood.

CDR3 coding DNA: TGTGCCAGCAGCTTTTCCGTCTATGGCTACACCTTC. It codes for CASSFSVYGYTF. This sequence joins TRBV7-2 and TRBJ1-2; D gene unclear. The V end was cut by 3 bases, the J end by 4 bases, with 6 bases between. The CDR3 totals 12 residues. Germline V lookup: CDR1 SGHTA, CDR2 FQGNSA.